A selection of T cell receptor beta chains follows, all from one sample in a study of blood T cell repertoires in COVID-19. Sequencing used immunoSEQ multiplex PCR; TCRdb keeps in-frame clones, though not all of them. Counted here are more than 60,000 clones, about 84% occurring once; the ten biggest clones make up 13%. What was sequenced was peripheral blood. The receptors were sampled from a man in his fifties with COVID-19, enrolled during active disease. The CDR3 runs from the conserved cysteine through the conserved F or W. The D gene is left open where the match is weak. Some rows have no size entry. The others give once, few or many, or a class for an expanded clone.

clone_size | j_call | d_call | v_call | cdr3_aa | cdr3_nt
once | TRBJ2-7 | TRBD1 | TRBV9 | CASSTGSGGHYEQYF | TGTGCCAGCAGCACGGGCTCAGGGGGTCACTACGAGCAGTACTTC
. | TRBJ2-1 | TRBD2 | TRBV5-1 | CASSPLGTSGDNYNEQFF | TGCGCCAGCAGCCCGCTAGGGACTAGCGGGGATAATTACAATGAGCAGTTCTTC
. | TRBJ1-2 | TRBD1 | TRBV4-1 | CASSPLGQGGYNYGYTF | TGCGCCAGCAGCCCGCTCGGACAGGGCGGATATAACTATGGCTACACCTTC
. | TRBJ2-7 | . | TRBV6-2/TRBV6-3 | CASSGRGTRRLALGYEQYF | TGTGCCAGCAGTGGCAGGGGAACCCGGAGGCTCGCGCTCGGATACGAGCAGTACTTC
. | TRBJ1-2 | TRBD1 | TRBV14 | CASSMTGRYGYTF | TGTGCCAGCAGCATGACAGGGCGGTATGGCTACACCTTC
. | TRBJ2-1 | . | TRBV11-2 | CASSLGVGLTFTYNEQFF | TGTGCCAGCAGCTTAGGCGTTGGACTTACTTTCACCTACAATGAGCAGTTCTTC
. | TRBJ1-2 | . | TRBV6-5 | CASSYSYSGEGYTF | TGTGCCAGCAGTTACTCGTATTCGGGAGAAGGCTACACCTTC
once | TRBJ1-1 | . | TRBV5-1 | CASNLGQSNTEAFF | TGCGCCAGCAATCTTGGGCAGTCGAACACTGAAGCTTTCTTT
. | TRBJ2-3 | TRBD2 | TRBV7-3 | CASSWASGGYTDTQYF | TGTGCCAGCAGCTGGGCTAGCGGGGGGTATACAGATACGCAGTATTTT
. | TRBJ2-2 | TRBD2 | TRBV4-1 | CASSQRSTSGGANTGELFF | TGCGCCAGCAGCCAAAGATCCACTAGCGGGGGCGCGAACACCGGGGAGCTGTTTTTT
. | TRBJ2-7 | TRBD1 | TRBV30 | CAWSKIRTGLYEQYF | TGTGCCTGGAGCAAAATTCGGACAGGACTTTACGAGCAGTACTTC
. | TRBJ1-5 | TRBD1 | TRBV7-9 | CASSPATGALNQPQHF | TGTGCCAGCAGCCCCGCGACAGGGGCGTTAAATCAGCCCCAGCATTTT
. | TRBJ2-1 | . | TRBV11-2 | CASSPHTYNEQFF | TGTGCCAGCAGTCCACACACCTACAATGAGCAGTTCTTC
few | TRBJ2-3 | TRBD2 | TRBV5-1 | CASSLAKGLAGGPIDTQYF | TGCGCCAGCAGCTTGGCCAAGGGACTAGCGGGGGGGCCCATCGATACGCAGTATTTT
. | TRBJ1-5 | TRBD1 | TRBV19 | CASSVTGGDQPQHF | TGTGCCAGTAGTGTCACAGGGGGCGATCAGCCCCAGCATTTT
few | TRBJ2-2 | . | TRBV7-2 | CASTLGLAVTGELFF | TGTGCCAGCACCCTCGGATTAGCGGTAACCGGGGAGCTGTTTTTT
. | TRBJ1-2 | . | TRBV6-5 | CASRGDTLYGYTF | TGTGCCAGCAGAGGGGACACCCTCTATGGCTACACCTTC
. | TRBJ1-1 | . | TRBV30 | CAWIHWGVNTEAFF | TGTGCCTGGATACACTGGGGGGTGAACACTGAAGCTTTCTTT
. | TRBJ2-1 | TRBD2 | TRBV7-8 | CASSLRTSGGPNNEQFF | TGTGCCAGCAGCTTAAGGACTAGCGGGGGGCCAAACAATGAGCAGTTCTTC
. | TRBJ2-1 | TRBD2 | TRBV27 | CASSLTAGGFYNEQFF | TGTGCCAGCAGTTTAACAGCGGGGGGGTTCTACAATGAGCAGTTCTTC
. | TRBJ2-2 | TRBD1 | TRBV7-2 | CASNKQGASGELFF | TGTGCCAGCAACAAACAGGGGGCCTCCGGGGAGCTGTTTTTT
. | TRBJ1-4 | TRBD1 | TRBV7-9 | CASSRDRGTFNEKLFF | TGTGCCAGCAGCCGGGACAGGGGGACCTTTAATGAAAAACTGTTTTTT
. | TRBJ1-3 | TRBD1 | TRBV6-5 | CAIRDRGNTIYF | TGTGCCATCAGGGACAGGGGAAACACCATATATTTT
. | TRBJ2-5 | . | TRBV12-3/TRBV12-4 | CASSWGEETQYF | TGTGCCAGCAGTTGGGGGGAGGAGACCCAGTACTTC
. | TRBJ2-3 | TRBD2 | TRBV6-1 | CASREGAGGTDTQYF | TGTGCCAGCAGAGAAGGAGCGGGGGGCACAGATACGCAGTATTTT
. | TRBJ2-3 | . | TRBV5-1 | CASLRGADTDTQYF | TGCGCCAGCCTCCGGGGGGCGGACACAGATACGCAGTATTTT
. | TRBJ1-4 | TRBD1 | TRBV5-5 | CASSPSGTVTEKLFF | TGTGCCAGCAGCCCTTCCGGGACAGTAACCGAAAAACTGTTTTTT
. | TRBJ1-5 | TRBD1 | TRBV19 | CASSATGAYQPQHF | TGTGCCAGTAGTGCGACAGGGGCATATCAGCCCCAGCATTTT
. | TRBJ2-1 | TRBD2 | TRBV27 | CASSFSRGGAYNEQFF | TGTGCCAGCAGTTTCTCGCGGGGGGGCGCCTACAATGAGCAGTTCTTC
. | TRBJ2-3 | . | TRBV2 | CASSETRRSTDTQYF | TGTGCCAGCAGTGAGACGAGGAGATCCACAGATACGCAGTATTTT
once | TRBJ2-5 | . | TRBV11-2 | CASSLDHRETQYF | TGTGCCAGCAGCTTAGATCATCGGGAGACCCAGTACTTC
few | TRBJ2-7 | . | TRBV12-3/TRBV12-4 | CASTENYEQYF | TGTGCCAGCACAGAAAACTACGAGCAGTACTTC
. | TRBJ2-3 | . | TRBV7-2 | CASSLAPSTDTQYF | TGTGCCAGCAGCTTAGCCCCTAGCACAGATACGCAGTATTTT
. | TRBJ2-5 | TRBD1 | TRBV5-4 | CASSTQGAGETQYF | TGTGCCAGCAGCACCCAGGGGGCTGGGGAGACCCAGTACTTC
. | TRBJ1-1 | . | TRBV11-2 | CASSLQENTEAFF | TGTGCCAGCAGCTTACAGGAGAACACTGAAGCTTTCTTT
. | TRBJ1-5 | . | TRBV4-1 | CASSQGQGGQPQHF | TGCGCCAGCAGCCAAGGGCAGGGAGGTCAGCCCCAGCATTTT
. | TRBJ2-1 | TRBD1 | TRBV10-3 | CATRPRDRDYNEQFF | TGTGCCACCCGACCCCGGGACAGGGATTACAATGAGCAGTTCTTC
. | TRBJ2-1 | . | TRBV2 | CASKVSGNEQFF | TGTGCCAGCAAGGTATCAGGGAATGAGCAGTTCTTC
few | TRBJ1-2 | . | TRBV18 | CASSRSRDTNYGYTF | TGTGCCAGCTCTCGCTCAAGAGACACCAACTATGGCTACACCTTC
. | TRBJ2-2 | . | TRBV6-2/TRBV6-3 | CASSPGTNTGELFF | TGTGCCAGCAGCCCCGGGACTAACACCGGGGAGCTGTTTTTT
. | TRBJ1-2 | TRBD1 | TRBV24-1 | CATSDSTGDGYTF | TGTGCCACCAGTGACTCGACAGGGGACGGCTACACCTTC
once | TRBJ1-2 | TRBD1 | TRBV11-2 | CASSSIGQGARGYTF | TGTGCCAGCAGCTCGATAGGACAGGGGGCTCGGGGCTACACCTTC
. | TRBJ1-3 | . | TRBV9 | CASSEGGNTIYF | TGTGCCAGCAGCGAGGGGGGAAACACCATATATTTT
. | TRBJ1-6 | . | TRBV2 | CASSRSDNRIGSPLHF | TGTGCCAGCAGTCGGTCGGACAACCGAATCGGTTCACCCCTCCACTTT
. | TRBJ2-7 | . | TRBV7-9 | CASSPVQRYEQYF | TGTGCCAGCAGCCCGGTGCAGAGGTACGAGCAGTACTTC
few | TRBJ2-2 | . | TRBV5-4 | CASSLGRGIGELFF | TGTGCCAGCAGCTTGGGGAGGGGAATCGGGGAGCTGTTTTTT
once | TRBJ1-1 | . | TRBV29-1 | CSVDRLDTEAFF | TGCAGCGTTGACAGATTGGACACTGAAGCTTTCTTT
. | TRBJ1-1 | TRBD1 | TRBV5-1 | CASSGEHEGQSIPMNTEAFF | TGCGCCAGCAGCGGTGAACATGAGGGACAGTCTATTCCTATGAACACTGAAGCTTTCTTT
. | TRBJ1-1 | TRBD1 | TRBV2 | CASLPRQGGSEAFF | TGTGCCAGCTTACCCAGACAGGGAGGCTCTGAAGCTTTCTTT